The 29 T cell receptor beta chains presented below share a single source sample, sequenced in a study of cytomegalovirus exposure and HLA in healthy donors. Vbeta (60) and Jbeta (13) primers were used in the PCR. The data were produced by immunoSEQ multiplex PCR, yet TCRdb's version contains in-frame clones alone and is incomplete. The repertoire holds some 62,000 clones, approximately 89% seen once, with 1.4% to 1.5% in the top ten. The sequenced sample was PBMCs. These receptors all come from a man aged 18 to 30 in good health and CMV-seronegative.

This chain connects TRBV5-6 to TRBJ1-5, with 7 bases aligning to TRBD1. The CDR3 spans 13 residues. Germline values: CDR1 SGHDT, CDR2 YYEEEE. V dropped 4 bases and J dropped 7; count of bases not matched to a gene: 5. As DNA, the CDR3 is TGTGCCAGCAGCCATACAGGGGAACAGCCCCAGCATTTT. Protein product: CASSHTGEQPQHF.

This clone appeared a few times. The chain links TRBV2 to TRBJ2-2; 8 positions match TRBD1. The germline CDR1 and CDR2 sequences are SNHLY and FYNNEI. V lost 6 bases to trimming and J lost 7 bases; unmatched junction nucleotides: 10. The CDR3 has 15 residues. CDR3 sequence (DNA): TGTGCCAGCAGCTCCCCAGGGGGCGAAGGCGGGGAGCTGTTTTTT. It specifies CASSSPGGEGGELFF.

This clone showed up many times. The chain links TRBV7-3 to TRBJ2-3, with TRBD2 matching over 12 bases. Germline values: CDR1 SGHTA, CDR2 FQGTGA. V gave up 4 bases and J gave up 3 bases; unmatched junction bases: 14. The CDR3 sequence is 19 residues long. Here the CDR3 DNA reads TGTGCCAGCAGCTCCACGCTAGCGGGGGGGCCTCTTTTTACAGATACGCAGTATTTT. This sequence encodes CASSSTLAGGPLFTDTQYF.

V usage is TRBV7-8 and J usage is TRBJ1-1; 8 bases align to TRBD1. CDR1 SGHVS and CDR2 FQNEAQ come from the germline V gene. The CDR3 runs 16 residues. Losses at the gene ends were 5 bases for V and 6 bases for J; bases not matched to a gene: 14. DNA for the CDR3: TGTGCCAGCAGCCCCCACCCCACAGGGGGAGGGTCTGAAGCTTTCTTT. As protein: CASSPHPTGGGSEAFF.

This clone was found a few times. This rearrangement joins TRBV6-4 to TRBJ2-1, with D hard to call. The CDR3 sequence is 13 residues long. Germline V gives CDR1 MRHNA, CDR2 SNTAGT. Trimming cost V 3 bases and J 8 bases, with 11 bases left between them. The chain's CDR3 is CASSERLHDEQFF. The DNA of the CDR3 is TGTGCCAGCAGTGAGAGGCTGCACGATGAGCAGTTCTTC.

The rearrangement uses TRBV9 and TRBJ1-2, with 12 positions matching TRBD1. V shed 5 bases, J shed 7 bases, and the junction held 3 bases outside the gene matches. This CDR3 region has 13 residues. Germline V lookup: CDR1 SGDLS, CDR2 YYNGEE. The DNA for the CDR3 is TGTGCCAGCAGAGGGACAGGGGGCACTGGCTACACCTTC. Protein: CASRGTGGTGYTF. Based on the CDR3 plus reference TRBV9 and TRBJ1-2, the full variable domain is DSGVTQTPKHLITATGQRVTLRCSPRSGDLSVYWYQQSLDQGLQFLIQYYNGEERAKGNILERFSAQQFPDLHSELNLSSLELGDSALYFCASRGTGGTGYTFGSGTRLTVV.

As DNA, the CDR3 is TGTGCCAGCAGCCGATCATTAGGGAGGCAGCCCCAGCATTTT. Amino acids: CASSRSLGRQPQHF. V and J are TRBV28 and TRBJ1-5; D gene uncertain. CDR1 MDHEN and CDR2 SYDVKM come from the germline V gene. This CDR3 comprises 14 residues. Trimming removed 6 bases from V and 7 bases from J, with 16 bases in between.

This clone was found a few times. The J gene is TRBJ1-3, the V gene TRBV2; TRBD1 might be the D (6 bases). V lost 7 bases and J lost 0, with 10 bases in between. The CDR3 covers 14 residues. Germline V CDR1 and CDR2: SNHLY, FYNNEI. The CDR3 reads CASTLDSSGNTIYF. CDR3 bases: TGTGCCAGCACCTTGGACAGCTCTGGAAACACCATATATTTT.

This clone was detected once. The CDR3 sequence is CSVEDVVGKGLADSAQRYNEQFF. The CDR3 DNA is TGCAGCGTTGAAGACGTCGTCGGGAAGGGACTAGCGGATTCAGCCCAGCGATACAATGAGCAGTTCTTC. This rearrangement joins TRBV29-1 to TRBJ2-1, with 11 bases matching TRBD2. The CDR3 totals 23 residues. The V and J ends lost 0 bases and 4 bases, in that order; junction bases with no gene match: 26. The germline CDR1 and CDR2 sequences are SQVTM and ANQGSEA.

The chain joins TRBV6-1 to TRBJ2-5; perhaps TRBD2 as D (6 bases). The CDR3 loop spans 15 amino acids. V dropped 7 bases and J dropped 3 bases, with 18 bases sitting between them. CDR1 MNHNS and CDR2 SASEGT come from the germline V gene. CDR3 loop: CASTPLLGTEETQYF. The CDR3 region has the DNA TGTGCCAGCACTCCCCTACTGGGGACTGAAGAGACCCAGTACTTC.

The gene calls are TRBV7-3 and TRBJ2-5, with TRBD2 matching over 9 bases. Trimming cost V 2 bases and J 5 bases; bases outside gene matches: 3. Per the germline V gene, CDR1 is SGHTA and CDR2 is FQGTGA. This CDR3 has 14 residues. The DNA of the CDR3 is TGTGCCAGCAGCTTACTAGCGGGGTACGAGACCCAGTACTTC. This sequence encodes CASSLLAGYETQYF.

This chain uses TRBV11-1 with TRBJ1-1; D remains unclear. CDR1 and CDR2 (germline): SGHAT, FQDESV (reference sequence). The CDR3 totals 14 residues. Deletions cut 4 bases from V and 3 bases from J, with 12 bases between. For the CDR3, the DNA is TGTGCCAGCAGCTCTGGAGGGAGGTACACTGAAGCTTTCTTT. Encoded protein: CASSSGGRYTEAFF.

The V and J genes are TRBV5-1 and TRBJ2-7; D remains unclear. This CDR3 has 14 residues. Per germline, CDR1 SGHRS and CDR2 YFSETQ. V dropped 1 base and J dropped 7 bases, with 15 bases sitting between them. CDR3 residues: CASSLSVVMREQYF. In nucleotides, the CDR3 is TGCGCCAGCAGCTTGTCAGTAGTCATGAGGGAGCAGTACTTC.

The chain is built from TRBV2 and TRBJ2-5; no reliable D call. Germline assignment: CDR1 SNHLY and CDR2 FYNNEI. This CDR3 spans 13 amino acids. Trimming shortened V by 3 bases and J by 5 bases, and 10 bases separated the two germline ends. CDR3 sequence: CASSDPTAETQYF. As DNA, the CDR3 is TGTGCCAGCAGTGATCCAACAGCCGAGACCCAGTACTTC.

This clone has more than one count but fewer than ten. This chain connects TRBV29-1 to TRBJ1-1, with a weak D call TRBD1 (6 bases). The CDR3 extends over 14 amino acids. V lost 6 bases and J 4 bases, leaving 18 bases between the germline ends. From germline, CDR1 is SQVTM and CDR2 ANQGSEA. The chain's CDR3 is CSVADGGRSTEAFF. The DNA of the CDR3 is TGCAGCGTAGCAGACGGGGGGCGGAGCACTGAAGCTTTCTTT.

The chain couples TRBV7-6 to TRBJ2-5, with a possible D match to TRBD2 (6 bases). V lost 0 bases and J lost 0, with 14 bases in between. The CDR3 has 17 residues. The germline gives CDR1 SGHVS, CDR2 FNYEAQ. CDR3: CASSLAPGLGYQETQYF. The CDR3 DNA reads TGTGCCAGCAGCTTAGCTCCGGGACTTGGTTACCAAGAGACCCAGTACTTC.

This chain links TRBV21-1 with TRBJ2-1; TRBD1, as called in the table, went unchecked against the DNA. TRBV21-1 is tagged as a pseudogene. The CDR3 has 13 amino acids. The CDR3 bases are TGTGCCAGCAGCAAGGGCCGGCTTAATGAGCAGTTCTTC. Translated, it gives CASSKGRLNEQFF.

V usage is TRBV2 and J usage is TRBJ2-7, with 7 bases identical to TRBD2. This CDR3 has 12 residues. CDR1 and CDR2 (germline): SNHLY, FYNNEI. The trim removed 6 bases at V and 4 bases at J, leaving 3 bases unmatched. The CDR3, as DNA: TGTGCCAGCAGAGGGGAGGGGTACGAGCAGTACTTC. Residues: CASRGEGYEQYF.

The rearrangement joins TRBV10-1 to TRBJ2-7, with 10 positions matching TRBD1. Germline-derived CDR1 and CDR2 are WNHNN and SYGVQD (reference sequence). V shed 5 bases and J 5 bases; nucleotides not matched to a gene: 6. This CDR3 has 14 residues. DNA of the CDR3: TGCGCCAGCAGTCCGGGACAGGGGCAAGACGAGCAGTACTTC. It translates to CASSPGQGQDEQYF.

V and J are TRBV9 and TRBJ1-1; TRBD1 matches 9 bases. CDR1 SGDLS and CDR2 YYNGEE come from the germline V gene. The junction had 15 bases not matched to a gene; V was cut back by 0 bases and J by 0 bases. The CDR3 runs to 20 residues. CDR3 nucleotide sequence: TGTGCCAGCAGCGTAGGGACCCGAACCAGTGGGACAGGGTTGAACACTGAAGCTTTCTTT. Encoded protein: CASSVGTRTSGTGLNTEAFF.

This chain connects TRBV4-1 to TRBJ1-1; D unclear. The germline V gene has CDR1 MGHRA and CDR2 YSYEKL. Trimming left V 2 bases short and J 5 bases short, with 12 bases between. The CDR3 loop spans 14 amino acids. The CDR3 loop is CASSQMITGTEAFF. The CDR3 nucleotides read TGCGCCAGCAGCCAAATGATTACCGGGACTGAAGCTTTCTTT.

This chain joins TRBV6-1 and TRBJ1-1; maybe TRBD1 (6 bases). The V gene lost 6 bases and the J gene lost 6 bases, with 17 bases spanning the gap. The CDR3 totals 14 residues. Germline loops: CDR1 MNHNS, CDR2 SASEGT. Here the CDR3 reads CASRWGPSHAEAFF. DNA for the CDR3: TGTGCCAGCAGATGGGGGCCCTCCCACGCTGAAGCTTTCTTT.

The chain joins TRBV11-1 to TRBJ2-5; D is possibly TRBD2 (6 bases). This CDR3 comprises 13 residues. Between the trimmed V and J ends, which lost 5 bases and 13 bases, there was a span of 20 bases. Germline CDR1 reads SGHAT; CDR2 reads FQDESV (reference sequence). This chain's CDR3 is CASSPPAGLATYF. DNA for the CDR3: TGTGCCAGCAGCCCTCCCGCGGGGCTAGCAACGTACTTC.

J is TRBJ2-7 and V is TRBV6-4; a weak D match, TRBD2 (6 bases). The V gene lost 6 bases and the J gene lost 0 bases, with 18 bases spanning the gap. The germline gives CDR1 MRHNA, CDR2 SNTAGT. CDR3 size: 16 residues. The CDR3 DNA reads TGTGCCAGCAGCCGGGACTCCATTACGGGCTCCTACGAGCAGTACTTC. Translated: CASSRDSITGSYEQYF.

CDR3: CASSDGGSPLHF. In DNA form, the CDR3 reads TGTGCCAGCAGTGACGGGGGTTCACCCCTCCACTTT. The chain couples TRBV25-1 to TRBJ1-6, with D tentatively TRBD1 (5 bases). There are 12 residues in the CDR3. The V and J ends lost 3 bases and 9 bases respectively, with 6 bases between them. The V gene's germline CDR1 is MGHDK and CDR2 SYGVNS.

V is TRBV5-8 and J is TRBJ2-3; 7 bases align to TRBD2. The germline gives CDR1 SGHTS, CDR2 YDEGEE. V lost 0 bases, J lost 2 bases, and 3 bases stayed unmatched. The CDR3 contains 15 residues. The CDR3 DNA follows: TGTGCCAGCAGCTTGGGTGCGGGAGTCACAGATACGCAGTATTTT. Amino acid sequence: CASSLGAGVTDTQYF.

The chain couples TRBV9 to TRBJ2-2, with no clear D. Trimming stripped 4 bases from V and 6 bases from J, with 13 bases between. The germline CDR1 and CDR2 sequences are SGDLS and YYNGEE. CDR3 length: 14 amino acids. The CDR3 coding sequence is TGTGCCAGCAGCTCCGACATGTTTTCCGGGGAGCTGTTTTTT. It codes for CASSSDMFSGELFF.

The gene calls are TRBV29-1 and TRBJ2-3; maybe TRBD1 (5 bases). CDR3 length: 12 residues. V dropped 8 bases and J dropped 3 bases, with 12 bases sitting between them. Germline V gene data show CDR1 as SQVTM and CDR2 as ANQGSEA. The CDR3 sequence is CSPVGETDTQYF. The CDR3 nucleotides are TGCAGCCCCGTAGGGGAAACAGATACGCAGTATTTT.

In DNA form, the CDR3 reads TGTGCCAGCAGCGTAGGGGACAGGGATGAAAAACTGTTTTTT. This sequence encodes CASSVGDRDEKLFF. V is TRBV9 and J is TRBJ1-4; the match to TRBD1 covers 9 bases. V was pared by 0 bases and J by 6 bases, with 0 bases of the junction left unmatched. The CDR3 has 14 amino acids. CDR1 is SGDLS and CDR2 is YYNGEE in the germline V gene.